The source of this T cell receptor beta chain is a study of T cells in Graves' hyperthyroidism and ophthalmopathy. On the study more broadly: At initial diagnosis, before any treatment had begun, peripheral blood was obtained.

Reasons for excluding patients were uncontrolled infection, other autoimmune disease, pregnancy or lactation. The CDR3 is made up of 15 amino acids. Deletions cut 5 bases from V and 0 bases from J, with 16 bases between. Germline V gives CDR1 SQVTM, CDR2 ANQGSEA. Using RNA transcripts as the source, TCR beta CDR3 regions were amplified. First-round RT-PCR of the TCR CDR3 relied on the HTBI primer set. From the multiplex PCR reads, TCRdb called clonotypes with MiXCR, one entry per CDR3 protein. This sample has 350,000 to 400,000 distinct CDR3 sequences, with 15% to 20% found just once. Sequenced sample: blood. The chain links TRBV29-1 to TRBJ1-2; perhaps TRBD1 as D (5 bases). This clonotype originated in a man between 18 and 35 years old with Graves' ophthalmopathy. The CDR3 bases are TGCAGCGTTAGGGGCGGCCAGGCTTCTAACTATGGCTACACCTTC. Encoded protein: CSVRGGQASNYGYTF.